The rows below give T cell receptor beta chains drawn from one sample of a study of blood T cell repertoires in COVID-19. The assay was immunoSEQ multiplex PCR, and TCRdb's table has in-frame clones only and misses some. The sample carries over 250,000 clones, around 84% recorded once. Input material: PBMCs or T cells enriched from blood (not recorded which). These receptors were taken from a man aged 35-49 years who had been exposed to COVID-19. Both conserved end residues are trimmed from each CDR3. Size values are once, few and many counts, or a class for expanded clones, and some rows have none.

j_call clone_size v_call cdr3_aa
TRBJ1-3 - TRBV6-5 ASSYSIAGAGNTIY
TRBJ2-2 - TRBV7-9 ASSSASELF
TRBJ1-1 once TRBV27 ASSTQGNTEAF
TRBJ2-1 - TRBV24-1 ATEARDGGNNEQF
TRBJ2-2 - TRBV7-2 ASSPGLAVDTGELF
TRBJ2-5 - TRBV19 ASSMGLAGGPGIETQY
TRBJ2-1 - TRBV6-6 ASSYAQGTRNEQF
TRBJ2-7 - TRBV14 ASSPDRLSSYEQY
TRBJ2-4 - TRBV19 ASTNLMANIQY
TRBJ2-7 once TRBV3-1/TRBV3-2 ASSLWDSSAPEQY
TRBJ2-1 few TRBV1 TSSPTSGTYNEQF
TRBJ2-5 - TRBV6-5 ASGLTSGSQETQY
TRBJ2-1 - TRBV6-5 ASSPREIRNEQF
TRBJ2-3 once TRBV25-1 ASRELHRSPQY
TRBJ2-3 - TRBV6-1 ASSEALAGNTDTQY
TRBJ1-3 - TRBV5-1 ASSRRGPGNTIY
TRBJ2-5 - TRBV11-2 ASSLAGLETQY
TRBJ1-4 once TRBV19 ASSIDQGFANEKLF
TRBJ2-7 - TRBV5-4 ASSLGTTIDEQY
TRBJ1-5 - TRBV5-8 ASSWVRDQPQH
TRBJ2-7 - TRBV5-5 ASSLSSGRIYEQY
TRBJ2-1 - TRBV18 ASKTSGSYNEQF
TRBJ2-5 few TRBV4-2 ASSQGLKSGEGTQY
TRBJ2-7 - TRBV11-3 ASSLMSQVRVVHEQY
TRBJ1-1 - TRBV30 AWHRPNTEAF
TRBJ2-1 - TRBV15 ATSRDGSGSNNEQF
TRBJ2-7 - TRBV2 ASSLDRTSYEQY
TRBJ1-2 - TRBV7-9 AGGTGRTNGYT
TRBJ2-2 once TRBV3-1/TRBV3-2 ASSDRAYTGELF